Here is one T cell receptor beta chain with its context. Its antigen is unidentified. The same CDR3 is also encoded by other DNA sequences in this sample. The assay was carried out at the deep level. TCRdb's table, derived via immunoSEQ multiplex PCR, lists solely in-frame clones and lacks some. The data show over 2,000,000 clones, with 85% to 95% seen just once and over 1.5% held by the top ten. This sample was taken from a study of shared clonotypes between healthy human individuals. General observations from the study: The study found about 5.1% of naive CD4 clonotypes shared across a few donors.

The germline V gene encodes CDR1 KGHSH and CDR2 LQKENI. Deletions cut 3 bases from V and 5 bases from J, with 5 bases between. This CDR3 comprises 12 residues. Naive CD8 isolation took CD45RO-negative cells positively selected for CCR7 and excluded terminally differentiated effector memory CD45RA+ cells. All participating donors were Caucasian adults from Nashville, Tennessee. Sequenced: naive CD8+ T cells from PBMCs. The chain joins TRBV18 to TRBJ2-1, with no clear D. The origin of this receptor is a young man in good health. Some clones in this sample may be carry-over from other donors' samples. The CDR3 sequence: CASSPLNNEQFF. The CDR3 coding sequence is TGTGCCAGCTCACCGCTAAACAATGAGCAGTTCTTC.